This T cell receptor beta chain is drawn from a study of CD8 T cells in Susac syndrome. RNA amounts of roughly 0.5 to 1 ug underwent reverse transcription with random hexamers. TCRdb redid the calling of the immunoSEQ multiplex PCR reads with MiXCR, one entry per CDR3 protein. Here the sample spans some 97,000 distinct CDR3 sequences, around 96% being singletons. Sample: CD8+ T cells from PBMCs. This receptor was taken from a human donor with Susac syndrome.

The CDR3 region has the DNA TGCAGCGTAGCCGGGACAGCTTATGGCTACACCTTC. The encoded protein is CSVAGTAYGYTF. The chain is built from TRBV29-1 and TRBJ1-2; 7 bases are a match to TRBD1. The germline gives CDR1 SQVTM, CDR2 ANQGSEA. The CDR3 runs to 12 residues. The trim removed 6 bases at V and 5 bases at J, leaving 6 bases unmatched.